This TCR beta chain emerged from a study of control samples from healthy donors and cancer patients. Measured with immunoSEQ multiplex PCR; TCRdb has only the in-frame clones, and not every one. The sample gives around 200,000 clones, 85% to 95% of which show up once; approximately 1.6% is in the top ten. Germline V lookup: CDR1 SEHNR, CDR2 FQNEAQ (reference sequence). The CDR3 covers 17 residues. The V end was cut by 1 base, the J end by 0 bases, with 14 bases between. The chain joins TRBV7-9 to TRBJ2-3; D might be TRBD2 (6 bases). Sample: blood. The clonotype comes from a man aged 45-60 years in good health. For the CDR3, the DNA is TGTGCCAGCAGCTTAGGGGCGGGGCTACCTAGCACAGATACGCAGTATTTT. It codes for CASSLGAGLPSTDTQYF.